This TCR beta chain was observed in a study of metastatic and nonmetastatic thyroid tumors. V shed 4 bases and J shed 5 bases, with 9 bases lying between them. CDR3 size: 12 residues. The V gene's germline CDR1 is SGHVS and CDR2 FQNEAQ. TCRdb reanalyzed the PCR reads with MiXCR. The table records tens of thousands of clones, 26% of them present only once. Thyroid surgery was performed in patients who had received no treatment beforehand. The TCR was taken from a female donor with papillary thyroid cancer or a benign thyroid nodule (not recorded which). Some clones in this sample may be carry-over from other donors' samples. The sequencing input was blood. V gene TRBV7-8 combines with J gene TRBJ2-7; D gene uncertain. For the CDR3, the DNA is TGTGCCAGCAGCTCCCGCCCCCACGAGCAGTACTTC. Translating gives CASSSRPHEQYF. Combining the CDR3 with reference TRBV7-8 and TRBJ2-7 gives the whole variable domain GAGVSQSPRYKVAKRGQDVALRCDPISGHVSLFWYQQALGQGPEFLTYFQNEAQLDKSGLPSDRFFAERPEGSVSTLKIQRTQQEDSAVYLCASSSRPHEQYFGPGTRLTVT.